This TCR beta chain was identified in a study of regulatory T cells in long-lasting Graves disease. Findings and limits, study-wide: Persistent disease was associated with favored TRBV28 usage and with favored use of TRBJ1-2 and TRBJ2-5.

Documented time point: persistent/refractory GD, antithyroid drugs over 5 years with positive TRAb. Scientists built the TCR library using RNA that was extracted from PBMCs. The patient group derived from an endocrinology department in Xi'an, China. Tubes containing EDTA received 8 to 9.5 milliliters of drawn peripheral blood. There are many counts of this clonotype. Its antigen is not identified. Building the TCR beta libraries relied on iRepertoire HTBI primers, and CDR3 regions underwent Arm-PCR. Each CDR3 protein gets one entry after TCRdb re-called the multiplex PCR reads with MiXCR. The table includes 350,000 to 450,000 distinct CDR3 sequences, 20% detected once. The ends lost 1 base at V and 6 bases at J; junction bases unmatched: 3. The germline gives CDR1 SQVTM, CDR2 ANQGSEA. This CDR3 has 13 residues.

The V gene is TRBV29-1, the J gene TRBJ2-7; 10 nucleotides agree with TRBD1. The receptor was derived from a female donor with Graves disease. Specimen: peripheral blood mononuclear cells (PBMCs), collected when the disease was refractory, from a patient treated with antithyroid drugs. The CDR3 here is CSVEGRTGGEQYF. CDR3 bases: TGCAGCGTTGAAGGCCGGACAGGGGGCGAGCAGTACTTC.